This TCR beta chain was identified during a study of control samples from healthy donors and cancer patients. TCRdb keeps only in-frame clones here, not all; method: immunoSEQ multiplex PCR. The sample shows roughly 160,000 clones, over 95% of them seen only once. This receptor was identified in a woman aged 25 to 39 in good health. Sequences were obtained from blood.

The CDR3 sequence: CASSQGNRVRNTEAFF. The CDR3, as DNA: TGCGCCAGCAGCCAAGGCAACAGGGTGAGGAACACTGAAGCTTTCTTT. The chain recombines TRBV4-1 with TRBJ1-1, with a possible D match to TRBD1 (6 bases). The germline V gene encodes CDR1 MGHRA and CDR2 YSYEKL. The CDR3 runs to 16 residues. V lost 1 base, J lost 1 base, and 13 bases lay in between.